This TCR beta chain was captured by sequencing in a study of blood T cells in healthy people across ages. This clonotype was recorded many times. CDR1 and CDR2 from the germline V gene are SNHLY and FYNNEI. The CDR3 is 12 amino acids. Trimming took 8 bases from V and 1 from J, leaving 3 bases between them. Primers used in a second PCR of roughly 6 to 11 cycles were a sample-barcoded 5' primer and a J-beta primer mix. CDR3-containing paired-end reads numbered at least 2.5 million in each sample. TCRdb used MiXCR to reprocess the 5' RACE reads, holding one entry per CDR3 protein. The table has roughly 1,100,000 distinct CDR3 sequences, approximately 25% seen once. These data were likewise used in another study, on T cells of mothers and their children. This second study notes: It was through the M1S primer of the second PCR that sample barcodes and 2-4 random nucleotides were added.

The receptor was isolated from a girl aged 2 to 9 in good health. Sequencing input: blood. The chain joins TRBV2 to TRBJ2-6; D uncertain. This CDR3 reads CASDSGANVLTF. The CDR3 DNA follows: TGTGCCAGCGATTCTGGGGCCAACGTCCTGACTTTC.